This T cell receptor (beta chain) was sequenced for a study of blood T cell repertoires in COVID-19. About the study: From the United States, Italy and Spain came samples of acute and convalescent COVID-19. Nucleic acid was either cDNA or gDNA, and it came from T cells, B-cell-depleted T cells, or PBMCs.

Original analysis: Counts of nucleated cells, estimated from reference gene primer amplification, were obtained. Method: immunoSEQ multiplex PCR; TCRdb's copy keeps in-frame clones and lacks some. V, J and clone size are those of that table, while D and trimming were read from the DNA. The table has under 95,000 clones, approximately 88% seen once; the top ten hold approximately 34%. The CDR3 covers 14 residues. V lost 0 bases, J lost 6 bases, and 6 bases stayed unmatched. The V gene's germline CDR1 is SGHRS and CDR2 YFSETQ. What was sequenced was peripheral blood. The chain uses TRBV5-1 and TRBJ2-7; 7 bases match TRBD1. The TCR was taken from a woman of 80 years or more with active or convalescent COVID-19. The CDR3 protein is CASSLGQGIGEQYF. The CDR3 nucleotides are TGCGCCAGCAGCTTGGGACAGGGTATCGGCGAGCAGTACTTC.